This T cell receptor beta chain was sequenced during a study of T cell responses to AZD1222 COVID-19 vaccine. It was second doses at about 4 or about 12 weeks that were pooled. Sequenced by immunoSEQ multiplex PCR; TCRdb stores in-frame clones only, minus some. The sample has tens of thousands of clones, 65% to 80% seen once; the top ten hold roughly 3.6%. Specimen: peripheral blood, collected 28 days after the second AZD1222 dose. This TCR derives from an adult who received the AZD1222 COVID-19 vaccine.

CDR3 DNA sequence: TGTGCCAGTAGTATAGGCGGGACCGGGGGAGATACGCAGTATTTT. Translating gives CASSIGGTGGDTQYF. V is TRBV19 and J is TRBJ2-3, with TRBD2 as a possible D gene (6 bases). Germline CDR1 LNHDA, CDR2 SQIVND (reference sequence). The CDR3 runs to 15 residues. Deletions cut 1 base from V and 5 bases from J, with 13 bases between.